One sample yielded the 9 T cell receptor beta chains listed below, sequenced in a study of OX40 agonist ivuxolimab in advanced cancers. Data came from immunoSEQ multiplex PCR; TCRdb stores just in-frame clones and leaves some out. The sample includes some 51,000 clones, 65% to 85% of them seen just once. Sequenced material: CD4+ or CD8+ T cells sorted from blood, taken in a trial of the OX40 agonist ivuxolimab. The receptors stem from an adult with an advanced solid tumor such as melanoma, head and neck, liver or kidney cancer.

The chain is built from TRBV11-2 and TRBJ1-2; tentatively, D is TRBD1 (5 bases). V was cut by 5 bases and J by 8 bases, with 15 bases left in between. The CDR3 length is 13 residues. The germline V gene has CDR1 SGHAT and CDR2 FQNNGV. The CDR3 nucleotides read TGTGCCAGCAGCACCCTCGGGGCTCAGGGCTACACCTTC. This gives the protein CASSTLGAQGYTF.

The rearrangement joins TRBV5-1 to TRBJ2-6; D remains unclear. Trimming shortened V by 6 bases and J by 2 bases, and 6 bases separated the two germline ends. Germline V CDR1 and CDR2: SGHRS, YFSETQ. CDR3 length: 13 amino acids. In DNA form, the CDR3 reads TGCGCCAGCAAATTAGCTGGGGCCAACGTCCTGACTTTC. Protein: CASKLAGANVLTF. Supplemented by reference TRBV5-1 and TRBJ2-6, the full variable domain reads KAGVTQTPRYLIKTRGQQVTLSCSPISGHRSVSWYQQTPGQGLQFLFEYFSETQRNKGNFPGRFSGRQFSNSRSEMNVSTLELGDSALYLCASKLAGANVLTFGAGSRLTVL.

The V and J genes are TRBV6-1 and TRBJ1-1, with D maybe TRBD1 (5 bases). Germline loops: CDR1 MNHNS, CDR2 SASEGT. Deletions cut 1 base from V and 4 bases from J, with 10 bases between. The CDR3 length is 14 residues. As DNA, the CDR3 is TGTGCCAGCAGTGAAGTTGGGGGAGGCACTGAAGCTTTCTTT. Its protein is CASSEVGGGTEAFF.

The J gene is TRBJ2-7, the V gene TRBV11-2; D may be TRBD2 (5 bases). CDR1 and CDR2 from the germline V gene are SGHAT and FQNNGV. The length of the CDR3 is 16 residues. V was cut by 5 bases and J by 2 bases, with 19 bases left in between. CDR3: CASSPIRWTGAYEQYF. The CDR3 DNA reads as TGTGCCAGCAGCCCCATCAGGTGGACTGGGGCCTACGAGCAGTACTTC.

This chain connects TRBV28 to TRBJ1-5; D is possibly TRBD1 (5 bases). The CDR3 spans 19 residues. CDR1 is MDHEN, CDR2 SYDVKM, per germline. Trimming shortened V by 2 bases and J by 0 bases, and 20 bases separated the two germline ends. This CDR3 reads CASSLPSWTGAHSNQPQHF. DNA of the CDR3: TGTGCCAGCAGTTTACCTTCATGGACCGGGGCTCATAGCAATCAGCCCCAGCATTTT.

The chain joins TRBV18 to TRBJ1-2, with D possibly being TRBD1 (6 bases). The V gene lost 3 bases and the J gene lost 0 bases, with 8 bases spanning the gap. Looked up from germline, CDR1 is KGHSH and CDR2 is LQKENI. This CDR3 is built from 14 residues. This CDR3 is CASSPGQPNYGYTF. In nucleotides, the CDR3 is TGTGCCAGCTCACCTGGACAGCCTAACTATGGCTACACCTTC.

The chain is built from TRBV25-1 and TRBJ1-4, with unresolved D. V was clipped by 1 base and J by 2 bases, with 11 bases between them. Germline CDR1 is MGHDK and CDR2 is SYGVNS. CDR3 length: 16 amino acids. The CDR3 DNA is TGTGCCAGCAGTGAATGGGGTGGGCCCACTAATGAAAAACTGTTTTTT. Its protein product is CASSEWGGPTNEKLFF.

The chain couples TRBV4-1 to TRBJ2-7, with D perhaps matching TRBD2 (6 bases). The CDR3 extends over 15 amino acids. Germline V gene data show CDR1 as MGHRA and CDR2 as YSYEKL. V was cut by 4 bases and J by 3 bases, with 16 bases left in between. The CDR3 loop reads CASSPTQDYHYEQYF. CDR3 bases: TGCGCCAGCAGCCCCACCCAGGACTATCACTACGAGCAGTACTTC.

In DNA, the CDR3 is TGCGCCAGCAGCCAAGTCCGGATTAATGAAAAACTGTTTTTT. This sequence encodes CASSQVRINEKLFF. The chain uses TRBV4-1 and TRBJ1-4; D uncertain. CDR3 size: 14 residues. Trimming took 1 base from V and 4 from J, leaving 7 bases between them. Germline loops: CDR1 MGHRA, CDR2 YSYEKL.